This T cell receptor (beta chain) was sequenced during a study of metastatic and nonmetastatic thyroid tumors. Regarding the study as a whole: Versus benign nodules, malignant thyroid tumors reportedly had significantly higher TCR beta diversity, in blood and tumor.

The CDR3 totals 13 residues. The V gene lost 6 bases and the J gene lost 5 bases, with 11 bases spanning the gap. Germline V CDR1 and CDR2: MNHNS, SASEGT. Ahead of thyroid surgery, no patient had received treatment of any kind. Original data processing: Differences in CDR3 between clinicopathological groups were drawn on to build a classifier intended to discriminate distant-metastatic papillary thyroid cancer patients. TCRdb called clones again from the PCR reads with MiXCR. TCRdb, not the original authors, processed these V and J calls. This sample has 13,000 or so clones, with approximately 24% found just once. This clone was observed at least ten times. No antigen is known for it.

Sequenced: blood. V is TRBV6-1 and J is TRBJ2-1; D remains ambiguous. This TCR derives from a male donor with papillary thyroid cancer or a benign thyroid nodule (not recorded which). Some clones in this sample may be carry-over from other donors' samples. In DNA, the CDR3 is TGTGCCAGCAGCACCGGAACCCACAATGAGCAGTTCTTC. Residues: CASSTGTHNEQFF.